The 27 T cell receptor beta chains below were found in one sample sequenced in a study of T cells after yellow fever vaccination. TCRdb reprocessed the 5' RACE reads with MiXCR, giving one entry per CDR3 protein. The data show some 500,000 distinct CDR3 sequences, about 13% seen once. The sequencing used PBMCs, collected on the day of the yellow fever booster vaccination. Receptors were obtained from a man younger than 40 who received the YFV17D yellow fever vaccine.

V gene TRBV27 combines with J gene TRBJ2-7; D uncertain. Germline V gene sequence: CDR1 MNHEY, CDR2 SMNVEV (reference sequence). Trimming shortened V by 4 bases and J by 6 bases, and 7 bases separated the two germline ends. This CDR3 spans 11 amino acids. The CDR3 is CASSSPREQYF. In nucleotides, the CDR3 is TGTGCCAGCAGTTCACCTCGCGAGCAGTACTTC.

This clonotype has just a few counts. The gene calls are TRBV29-1 and TRBJ2-3, with 8 bases lining up with TRBD2. CDR1 and CDR2 from the germline V gene are SQVTM and ANQGSEA. The V segment lost 5 bases and the J segment 6 bases; nucleotides outside the gene matches: 10. The CDR3 sequence is 14 residues long. CDR3 sequence: CSVWGGLGADTQYF. CDR3 nucleotides: TGCAGCGTTTGGGGGGGACTAGGTGCGGATACGCAGTATTTT.

This clonotype was detected a few times. The V and J genes are TRBV20-1 and TRBJ2-2, with a possible D match to TRBD2 (6 bases). This CDR3 is built from 15 residues. Germline assignment: CDR1 DFQATT and CDR2 SNEGSKA (reference sequence). Trimming shortened V by 6 bases and J by 8 bases, and 22 bases separated the two germline ends. CDR3 amino acids: CSALQSGARSGELFF. Here the CDR3 DNA reads TGCAGTGCGCTTCAATCGGGAGCCAGATCAGGGGAGCTGTTTTTT.

This clonotype was observed a handful of times. J is TRBJ1-4 and V is TRBV29-1, with D perhaps TRBD1 (6 bases). The CDR3 is made up of 11 amino acids. Trimming removed 7 bases at V and 8 bases at J, with 11 bases between. The germline V gene has CDR1 SQVTM and CDR2 ANQGSEA. The CDR3 nucleotides read TGCAGCGCAGGACAGAGAGAAAAACTGTTTTTT. This sequence encodes CSAGQREKLFF.

The chain recombines TRBV10-3 with TRBJ2-7, with D perhaps matching TRBD1 or TRBD2 (5 bases each). CDR1 ENHRY and CDR2 SYGVKD come from the germline V gene. With 4 bases removed from V and 0 bases from J, the gap between germline ends came to 7 bases. This CDR3 contains 13 residues. CDR3 bases: TGTGCCATCAGTGTTGGGGGCTCCTACGAGCAGTACTTC. This gives the protein CAISVGGSYEQYF.

This clonotype appeared a few times. The chain is built from TRBV7-2 and TRBJ2-7; 9 nucleotides agree with TRBD1. The CDR3 is 15 amino acids. The germline CDR1 and CDR2 sequences are SGHTA and FQGNSA. V trimming: 3 bases; J trimming: 2 bases; junction bases outside the gene matches: 5. This chain's CDR3 is CASSFTGGWTYEQYF. The CDR3 coding sequence is TGTGCCAGCAGCTTCACAGGGGGCTGGACCTACGAGCAGTACTTC.

This clonotype was detected once. The chain uses TRBV5-5 and TRBJ1-1, with 8 bases identical to TRBD1. The ends lost 2 bases at V and 3 bases at J; junction bases unmatched: 3. Germline CDR1 and CDR2: SGHKS and YYEKEE (reference sequence). The CDR3 is made up of 14 amino acids. This CDR3 is CASSFDRGHTEAFF. DNA of the CDR3: TGTGCCAGCAGCTTTGACAGGGGTCACACTGAAGCTTTCTTT.

This clonotype has more than one count but fewer than ten. This chain links TRBV20-1 with TRBJ2-7; 8 bases align to TRBD1. The CDR3 sequence is 12 residues long. Germline CDR1 DFQATT, CDR2 SNEGSKA (reference sequence). V was clipped by 3 bases and J by 5 bases; unmatched bases: 3. CDR3 loop: CSASRTGNEQYF. CDR3 DNA: TGCAGTGCTAGTAGGACAGGGAACGAGCAGTACTTC.

This clonotype was counted a few times. This chain connects TRBV5-1 to TRBJ2-7; D unclear. V shed 3 bases and J shed 3 bases, with 13 bases lying between them. Germline V gives CDR1 SGHRS, CDR2 YFSETQ. This CDR3 has 14 residues. The CDR3 sequence: CASSSDRPIYEQYF. Written as DNA, the CDR3 is TGCGCCAGCAGCTCGGACCGCCCTATCTACGAGCAGTACTTC. The complete variable domain, with remaining parts taken from reference TRBV5-1 and TRBJ2-7, reads KAGVTQTPRYLIKTRGQQVTLSCSPISGHRSVSWYQQTPGQGLQFLFEYFSETQRNKGNFPGRFSGRQFSNSRSEMNVSTLELGDSALYLCASSSDRPIYEQYFGPGTRLTVT.

This clonotype was detected a few times. This chain uses TRBV5-1 with TRBJ2-7; no firm D call. The CDR3 is made up of 12 amino acids. V was pared by 4 bases and J by 6 bases, with 11 bases between. Germline V gene lookup returns CDR1 SGHRS and CDR2 YFSETQ. Here the CDR3 reads CASSRDLTEQYF. The CDR3 nucleotides read TGCGCCAGCAGCAGAGACTTAACCGAGCAGTACTTC.

The chain links TRBV6-1 to TRBJ2-1; 9 bases map to TRBD1. The CDR3 spans 15 residues. Germline CDR1 and CDR2: MNHNS and SASEGT. With V trimmed by 5 bases and J by 6 bases, 8 bases remained unmatched. The CDR3 DNA follows: TGTGCCAGCAGTAGGCAACAGGGGGCTAGCAATGAGCAGTTCTTC. Its translation is CASSRQQGASNEQFF.

For this clonotype: At one boundary the junction diverges from the germline segment, which might be a read error. The chain employs TRBV20-1 and TRBJ2-3; 11 bases agree with TRBD2. The CDR3 totals 16 residues. Per germline, CDR1 DFQATT and CDR2 SNEGSKA (reference sequence). CDR3 coding DNA: TGCTGTGCTAGAGTCGGACTAGCGGGCAGCACAGATACGCAGTATTTT. This codes for CCARVGLAGSTDTQYF.

The chain joins TRBV19 to TRBJ2-1; 9 nucleotides agree with TRBD2. V shed 3 bases, J shed 10 bases, and the junction held 4 bases outside the gene matches. Looked up from germline, CDR1 is LNHDA and CDR2 is SQIVND (reference sequence). This CDR3 has 13 residues. The CDR3 spells CASSMGLAHEQFF. The CDR3 DNA sequence: TGTGCCAGTAGTATGGGACTAGCTCACGAGCAGTTCTTC.

The V gene is TRBV20-1, the J gene TRBJ2-3; 7 nucleotides match TRBD1. Trimming took 5 bases from V and 6 from J; bases not matched to a gene: 5. This CDR3 comprises 12 residues. The germline V gene has CDR1 DFQATT and CDR2 SNEGSKA (reference sequence). The DNA of the CDR3 is TGCAGTGCTTACAGGGGTCTCGATACGCAGTATTTT. Its translation: CSAYRGLDTQYF.

The V and J genes are TRBV27 and TRBJ2-7, with 7 nucleotides matching TRBD1. This CDR3 is 15 amino acids long. V lost 5 bases, J lost 3 bases, and 10 bases stayed unmatched. Germline CDR1 and CDR2: MNHEY and SMNVEV (reference sequence). CDR3 protein: CASSSPGPGGYEQYF. In DNA form, the CDR3 reads TGTGCCAGCAGTAGCCCCGGGCCAGGGGGCTACGAGCAGTACTTC.

The sample holds a few counts of this clonotype. The V and J genes are TRBV20-1 and TRBJ1-4, with 7 nucleotides matching TRBD1. Looked up from germline, CDR1 is DFQATT and CDR2 is SNEGSKA (reference sequence). The length of the CDR3 is 14 residues. Trimming at V came to 1 base and at J to 4 bases, leaving 3 bases not matched to a gene. The CDR3 reads CSARVRGYNEKLFF. The CDR3 DNA reads as TGCAGTGCTAGAGTCAGGGGGTATAATGAAAAACTGTTTTTT.

In its sample, this clonotype was seen many times. The V call is TRBV12-3 or TRBV12-4, the J call TRBJ2-2; no definite D call. This CDR3 contains 13 residues. Trimming cost V 1 base and J 9 bases, with 9 bases left between them. CDR3 nucleotides: TGTGCCAGCAGTTTAGGGGTTATGAGGGAGCTGTTTTTT. Translated, it gives CASSLGVMRELFF.

This CDR3 is CASSPWARKNTQYF. The DNA of the CDR3 is TGTGCCAGCAGTCCGTGGGCACGTAAAAATACGCAGTATTTT. The rearrangement uses TRBV12-3 or TRBV12-4 and TRBJ2-3; D is unclear. The V gene lost 5 bases and the J gene lost 7 bases, with 16 bases spanning the gap. This CDR3 contains 14 residues.

This clonotype was counted only a few times. The gene calls are TRBV7-8 and TRBJ2-7; D is perhaps TRBD1 (5 bases). This CDR3 has 15 amino acids. The germline gives CDR1 SGHVS, CDR2 FQNEAQ. The germline V and J ends were trimmed by 7 bases and 6 bases, with 22 bases remaining between them. CDR3 residues: CASTPPQGAAAEQYF. The CDR3 bases are TGTGCCAGCACCCCCCCCCAGGGTGCGGCCGCCGAGCAGTACTTC.

The chain recombines TRBV6-1 with TRBJ2-7; 7 bases are shared with TRBD2. The V gene end was trimmed by 7 bases and the J gene end by 5 bases; junction bases not matched to a gene: 8. The CDR3 is made up of 13 amino acids. The germline V gene has CDR1 MNHNS and CDR2 SASEGT. DNA of the CDR3: TGTGCCAGCACCCCACGGGGGGTACACGAGCAGTACTTC. It translates to CASTPRGVHEQYF.

The rearrangement joins TRBV6-2 or TRBV6-3 to TRBJ1-5; weak D call: TRBD1 (5 bases). Germline loops: CDR1 MNHEY, CDR2 SVGEGT. Trimming took off 8 bases at V and 7 bases at J, with 18 bases between the two ends. CDR3 length equals 14 residues. This CDR3 is CASGRGGIIQPQHF. The CDR3 nucleotides read TGTGCCAGCGGACGGGGGGGGATTATACAGCCCCAGCATTTT.

The genes are TRBV7-2 and TRBJ2-7, with D possibly matching TRBD2 (6 bases). The CDR3 covers 15 residues. V lost 2 bases to trimming and J lost 7 bases, with 18 bases between them. Germline lookup yields CDR1 SGHTA and CDR2 FQGNSA. The chain's CDR3 is CASSLIPGEVGEQYF. The DNA of the CDR3 is TGTGCCAGCAGCTTAATCCCGGGAGAAGTGGGAGAGCAGTACTTC.

This sequence joins TRBV4-3 and TRBJ2-5, with TRBD2 as a possible D gene (5 bases). Trimming removed 0 bases at V and 1 base at J, with 9 bases between. This CDR3 has 15 residues. CDR1 is LGHNA and CDR2 is YSLEER in the germline V gene. CDR3 nucleotides: TGCGCCAGCAGCCAAGATTACCGGGGCCAAGAGACCCAGTACTTC. Amino acids: CASSQDYRGQETQYF.

The V and J genes are TRBV4-1 and TRBJ2-2; D gene ambiguous. The CDR3 covers 13 residues. The germline V gene encodes CDR1 MGHRA and CDR2 YSYEKL. V gave up 2 bases and J gave up 5 bases, with 6 bases separating them. This CDR3 is CASSQSRTGELFF. The CDR3 bases are TGCGCCAGCAGCCAAAGCAGGACCGGGGAGCTGTTTTTT.

This chain connects TRBV5-1 to TRBJ2-5, with 8 bases lining up with TRBD2. V shed 2 bases and J 2 bases; nucleotides not matched to a gene: 17. There are 19 residues in the CDR3. Germline lookup yields CDR1 SGHRS and CDR2 YFSETQ. The CDR3 loop is CASSLVKYQRERRQETQYF. CDR3 DNA: TGCGCCAGCAGCTTAGTCAAATACCAGCGGGAGAGGCGTCAAGAGACCCAGTACTTC.

There are a few counts of this clonotype. V gene TRBV20-1 combines with J gene TRBJ2-7; D possibly corresponds to TRBD2 (6 bases). This CDR3 is 14 amino acids long. V lost 3 bases and J 2 bases, leaving 14 bases between the germline ends. The germline V gene encodes CDR1 DFQATT and CDR2 SNEGSKA (reference sequence). The CDR3 DNA reads TGCAGTGCTAGTTCCGGGACGGGGGCCTACGAGCAGTACTTC. As protein: CSASSGTGAYEQYF.

There are a few counts of this clonotype. V is TRBV19 and J is TRBJ1-1, with D perhaps TRBD1 (6 bases). The CDR3 has 14 residues. V was clipped by 6 bases and J by 8 bases, with 19 bases between them. Germline lookup yields CDR1 LNHDA and CDR2 SQIVND (reference sequence). The CDR3 loop is CASSPWAGATEAFF. CDR3 nucleotides: TGTGCCAGTAGCCCCTGGGCAGGGGCGACCGAAGCTTTCTTT. Combining the CDR3 with reference TRBV19 and TRBJ1-1 gives the whole variable domain DGGITQSPKYLFRKEGQNVTLSCEQNLNHDAMYWYRQDPGQGLRLIYYSQIVNDFQKGDIAEGYSVSREKKESFPLTVTSAQKNPTAFYLCASSPWAGATEAFFGQGTRLTVV.